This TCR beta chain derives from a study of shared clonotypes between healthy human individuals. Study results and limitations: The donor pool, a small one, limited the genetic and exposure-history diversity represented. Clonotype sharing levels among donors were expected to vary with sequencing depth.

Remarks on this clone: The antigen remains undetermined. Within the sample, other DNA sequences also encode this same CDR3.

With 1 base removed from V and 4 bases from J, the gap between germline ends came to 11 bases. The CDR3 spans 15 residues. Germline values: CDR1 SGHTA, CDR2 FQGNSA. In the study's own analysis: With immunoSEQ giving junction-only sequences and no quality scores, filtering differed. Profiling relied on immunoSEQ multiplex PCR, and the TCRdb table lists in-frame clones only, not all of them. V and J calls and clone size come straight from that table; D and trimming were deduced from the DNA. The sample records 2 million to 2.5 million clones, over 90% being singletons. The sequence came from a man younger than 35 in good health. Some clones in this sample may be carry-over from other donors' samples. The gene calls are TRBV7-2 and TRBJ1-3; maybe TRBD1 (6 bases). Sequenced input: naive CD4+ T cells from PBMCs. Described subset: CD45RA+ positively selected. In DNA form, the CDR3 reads TGTGCCAGCAGCTTAGTCAGGGGTTCCGGAAACACCATATATTTT. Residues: CASSLVRGSGNTIYF. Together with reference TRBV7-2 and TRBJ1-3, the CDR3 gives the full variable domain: GAGVSQSPSNKVTEKGKDVELRCDPISGHTALYWYRQSLGQGLEFLIYFQGNSAPDKSGLPSDRFSAERTGGSVSTLTIQRTQQEDSAVYLCASSLVRGSGNTIYFGEGSWLTVV.